Each of the 17 T cell receptor beta chains below was sequenced from the same sample in a study of blood T cell repertoires in COVID-19. This table comes from immunoSEQ multiplex PCR, and its TCRdb copy is limited to in-frame clones, with some not included. The profile shows more than 200,000 clones, approximately 80% of them singletons. The specimen sequenced was peripheral blood. The receptor source for this set is a woman older than 75 with COVID-19, enrolled during active disease.

The count of this clone is one. The V call is TRBV30, the J call TRBJ1-2; weak D call: TRBD1 (5 bases). The CDR3 totals 13 residues. V lost 7 bases to trimming and J lost 7 bases, with 19 bases between them. CDR1 is GTSNPN, CDR2 SVGIG, per germline (reference sequence). CDR3 sequence (DNA): TGTGCCTACACAGGTTTAGCTCCTGGTGGCTACACCTTC. This encodes CAYTGLAPGGYTF. The full variable domain, with the rest looked up from reference TRBV30 and TRBJ1-2, is SQTIHQWPATLVQPVGSPLSLECTVEGTSNPNLYWYRQAAGRGLQLLFYSVGIGQISSEVPQNLSASRPQDRQFILSSKKLLLSDSGFYLCAYTGLAPGGYTFGSGTRLTVV.

The rearrangement uses TRBV7-2 and TRBJ2-5; D is perhaps TRBD2 (5 bases). This CDR3 spans 15 amino acids. Germline-derived CDR1 and CDR2 are SGHTA and FQGNSA. V lost 5 bases and J lost 6, with 19 bases in between. The CDR3 DNA follows: TGTGCCAGCAGCCCCTCTCCCGGGGTAGACAAGACCCAGTACTTC. Its protein product is CASSPSPGVDKTQYF. The variable domain in full, completed from reference TRBV7-2 and TRBJ2-5, reads GAGVSQSPSNKVTEKGKDVELRCDPISGHTALYWYRQSLGQGLEFLIYFQGNSAPDKSGLPSDRFSAERTGGSVSTLTIQRTQQEDSAVYLCASSPSPGVDKTQYFGPGTRLLVL.

This sequence joins TRBV11-2 and TRBJ2-3; perhaps TRBD2 as D (7 bases). The CDR3 runs to 15 residues. The ends were cut back, 7 bases at V and 2 bases at J, with 16 bases in the middle. Per germline, CDR1 SGHAT and CDR2 FQNNGV. The chain's CDR3 is CASTARGGDTDTQYF. The CDR3, as DNA: TGTGCCAGCACCGCAAGGGGGGGGGACACAGATACGCAGTATTTT.

The V and J genes are TRBV6-6 and TRBJ1-6; D might be TRBD1 (6 bases). CDR1 and CDR2 from the germline V gene are MNHNY and SVGAGI (reference sequence). The CDR3 contains 16 residues. Deletions cut 2 bases from V and 4 bases from J, with 12 bases between. The DNA of the CDR3 is TGTGCCAGCAGTTACGCGGACAGCGTGTATAATTCACCCCTCCACTTT. This gives the protein CASSYADSVYNSPLHF.

V and J are TRBV2 and TRBJ1-5; TRBD1 matches 9 bases. Germline V gene lookup returns CDR1 SNHLY and CDR2 FYNNEI. The V gene end was trimmed by 8 bases and the J gene end by 1 base; junction bases not matched to a gene: 3. The CDR3 has 14 amino acids. The CDR3 is CASGGQGSNQPQHF. DNA for the CDR3: TGTGCCAGCGGGGGACAGGGCAGCAATCAGCCCCAGCATTTT.

This chain connects TRBV7-2 to TRBJ2-2; D uncertain. CDR1 SGHTA and CDR2 FQGNSA come from the germline V gene. The ends were cut back, 1 base at V and 5 bases at J, with 8 bases in the middle. The CDR3 loop spans 14 amino acids. The CDR3 reads CASSLEFFTGELFF. In DNA form, the CDR3 reads TGTGCCAGCAGCTTAGAATTCTTTACCGGGGAGCTGTTTTTT.

This rearrangement joins TRBV7-9 to TRBJ1-3, with 7 nucleotides matching TRBD1. The V segment lost 4 bases and the J segment 4 bases; nucleotides outside the gene matches: 4. Per germline, CDR1 SEHNR and CDR2 FQNEAQ (reference sequence). The CDR3 spans 14 residues. The CDR3 DNA is TGTGCCAGCAGCTGGGGGACAGAAGGAAACACCATATATTTT. Translated: CASSWGTEGNTIYF.

The chain combines TRBV28 with TRBJ1-3; D might be TRBD1 (5 bases). CDR1 and CDR2 (germline): MDHEN, SYDVKM. The CDR3 is made up of 15 amino acids. The ends were cut back, 7 bases at V and 4 bases at J, with 17 bases in the middle. CDR3 DNA sequence: TGTGCCAGCACCGGCCCGGAGGGGAGCGGAAACACCATATATTTT. This codes for CASTGPEGSGNTIYF.

This clone was seen only once. This chain links TRBV6-6 with TRBJ2-2; D is perhaps TRBD2 (5 bases). CDR1 is MNHNY, CDR2 SVGAGI, per germline (reference sequence). The CDR3 totals 13 residues. V lost 5 bases and J lost 10, with 14 bases in between. CDR3: CASSPWTLLELFF. CDR3 in DNA: TGTGCCAGCAGTCCATGGACTCTTTTGGAGCTGTTTTTT.

The chain recombines TRBV19 with TRBJ2-4, with 10 bases matching TRBD1. The germline gives CDR1 LNHDA, CDR2 SQIVND (reference sequence). Trimming removed 4 bases from V and 9 bases from J; junction bases left unmatched: 6. The CDR3 runs to 14 residues. In DNA form, the CDR3 reads TGTGCCAGTAGTACTGGACAGGGGGATGGCATTCAGTACTTC. Residues: CASSTGQGDGIQYF. The variable domain in full, completed from reference TRBV19 and TRBJ2-4, reads DGGITQSPKYLFRKEGQNVTLSCEQNLNHDAMYWYRQDPGQGLRLIYYSQIVNDFQKGDIAEGYSVSREKKESFPLTVTSAQKNPTAFYLCASSTGQGDGIQYFGAGTRLSVL.

The CDR3 nucleotides read TGTGCCAGCAGCTCGAGTGGACAGGGGGGCACTGAAGCTTTCTTT. It translates to CASSSSGQGGTEAFF. The gene calls are TRBV6-5 and TRBJ1-1, with 10 bases fitting TRBD1. Germline V gene data show CDR1 as MNHEY and CDR2 as SVGAGI. Trimming took 6 bases from V and 4 from J; bases not matched to a gene: 8. The CDR3 loop spans 15 amino acids.

This chain uses TRBV7-2 with TRBJ2-7, with 8 bases identical to TRBD2. Germline CDR1 and CDR2: SGHTA and FQGNSA. CDR3 length equals 15 residues. With 5 bases clipped from V and 1 base from J, the junction kept 7 bases outside the gene matches. CDR3 loop: CASSARSGKSYEQYF. In DNA, the CDR3 is TGTGCCAGCAGCGCCCGTAGCGGGAAGTCCTACGAGCAGTACTTC.

On this clone itself: Distinct nucleotide sequences in the sample also encode this CDR3. The rearrangement links TRBV18 to TRBJ1-5; D is undetermined. The CDR3 has 13 amino acids. Germline-derived CDR1 and CDR2 are KGHSH and LQKENI. The V end lost 3 bases, the J end lost 4 bases, and 7 bases lay between the germline ends. The CDR3: CASSPSRNQPQHF. CDR3 in DNA: TGTGCCAGCTCACCGTCCCGGAATCAGCCCCAGCATTTT.

V and J are TRBV19 and TRBJ2-2, with D maybe TRBD2 (5 bases). Trimming left V 3 bases short and J 2 bases short, with 13 bases between. The germline V gene has CDR1 LNHDA and CDR2 SQIVND (reference sequence). This CDR3 is built from 16 residues. The CDR3 is CASSMNTGINTGELFF. CDR3 sequence (DNA): TGTGCCAGTAGTATGAATACCGGGATCAACACCGGGGAGCTGTTTTTT.

The CDR3 DNA sequence: TGTGCCAGCAGCAAAAACAGGGGGAACACCGGGGAGCTGTTTTTT. It translates to CASSKNRGNTGELFF. This chain links TRBV21-1 with TRBJ2-2; TRBD1 reflects the table's D call only, with no check against the DNA. TRBV21-1 is a pseudogene locus. CDR3 length equals 15 residues.

The rearrangement links TRBV12-3 or TRBV12-4 to TRBJ1-1, with 9 bases lining up with TRBD1. This CDR3 is built from 13 residues. V lost 6 bases to trimming and J lost 6 bases; unmatched junction nucleotides: 5. Here the CDR3 reads CASSPGQGAEAFF. In DNA form, the CDR3 reads TGTGCCAGCAGCCCGGGACAGGGTGCTGAAGCTTTCTTT.

The J gene is TRBJ1-2, the V gene TRBV18; 9 bases are shared with TRBD1. V trimming: 5 bases; J trimming: 6 bases; junction bases outside the gene matches: 7. Germline values: CDR1 KGHSH, CDR2 LQKENI. The CDR3 spans 14 residues. The CDR3 sequence is CASSFGQGSDGYTF. The DNA of the CDR3 is TGTGCCAGCTCATTCGGACAGGGGAGCGATGGCTACACCTTC.